This T cell receptor beta chain was captured by sequencing in a study of blood T cell repertoires in COVID-19. Study information: Italy, Spain and the United States were the sources of the convalescent and acute COVID-19 samples. In each case, the material was cDNA or gDNA derived from T cells, B-cell-depleted T cells, or PBMCs.

In the study's own analysis: Amplification from reference gene primers served as the basis for estimated nucleated cell counts. TCRdb's table, derived via immunoSEQ multiplex PCR, lists solely in-frame clones and lacks some. V, J and clone size derive from that table, while D and trimming were established from the DNA sequence. The top ten clones hold over 6% of a sample with around 110,000 clones, roughly 79% of them seen once. Germline lookup yields CDR1 LNHNV and CDR2 YYDKDF (reference sequence). The CDR3 is 14 residues long. V was clipped by 8 bases and J by 7 bases, with 17 bases between them. The count of this clone is one.

The sequencing sample was made of peripheral blood. The V and J genes are TRBV15 and TRBJ2-2; D might be TRBD2 (7 bases). This TCR came from a man between 65 and 85 years old with active or convalescent COVID-19. The CDR3 here is CATSLGGAGGELFF. CDR3 bases: TGTGCCACCTCTCTGGGGGGGGCCGGCGGGGAGCTGTTTTTT.